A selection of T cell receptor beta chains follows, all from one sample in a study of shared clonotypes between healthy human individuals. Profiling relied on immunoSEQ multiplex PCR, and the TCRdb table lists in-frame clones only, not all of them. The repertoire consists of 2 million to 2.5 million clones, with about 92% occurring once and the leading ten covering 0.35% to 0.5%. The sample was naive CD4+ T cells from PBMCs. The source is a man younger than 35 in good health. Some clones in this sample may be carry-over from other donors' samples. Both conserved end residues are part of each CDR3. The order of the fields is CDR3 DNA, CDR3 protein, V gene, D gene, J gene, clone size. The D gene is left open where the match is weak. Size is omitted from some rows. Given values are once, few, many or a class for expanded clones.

TGTGCCAGCTCACCGGGACTAGCGGGCCTCACCGGGGAGCTGTTTTTT CASSPGLAGLTGELFF TRBV18 TRBD2 TRBJ2-2 NA
TGCGCCAGCAGCCAAACGGGGTCCGGGGACACTGAAGCTTTCTTT CASSQTGSGDTEAFF TRBV5-1 NA TRBJ1-1 NA
TGTGCCAGCAGACCAACTGCGGGCTTTCAGCCCCAGCATTTT CASRPTAGFQPQHF TRBV7-2 NA TRBJ1-5 NA
TGCGCCAGCAGCCCTAAACGATGGGGGGGGCCTGGGGCCAACGTCCTGACTTTC CASSPKRWGGPGANVLTF TRBV4-1 NA TRBJ2-6 once
TGTGCCAGCAGCTTGGTCAGGGGGGGTGAGCAGTTCTTC CASSLVRGGEQFF TRBV7-2 NA TRBJ2-1 NA
TGTGCCAGCACCCGGACCCTGGTGGGCGAGCAGTACTTC CASTRTLVGEQYF TRBV9 NA TRBJ2-7 once
TGTGCCAGCAGCCCCCGGGGGAACGAGCAGTACTTC CASSPRGNEQYF TRBV7-2 NA TRBJ2-7 once
TGTGCCAGCAGTGAAAGACAGTCAATCAACTATGGCTACACCTTC CASSERQSINYGYTF TRBV2 NA TRBJ1-2 NA
TGTGCCAGCAGCTTGGCGGGGGTGAATAGCAATCAGCCCCAGCATTTT CASSLAGVNSNQPQHF TRBV5-5 NA TRBJ1-5 NA
TGCGCCAGCAGCGCCGAGGGCCCTCGTAACGAGCAGTACTTC CASSAEGPRNEQYF TRBV5-1 NA TRBJ2-7 NA
TGTGCCATCAGTGCCGGACAGGGAAGGAATGAGCAGTTCTTC CAISAGQGRNEQFF TRBV10-3 TRBD1 TRBJ2-1 NA
TGTGCCAGCAGCCCGGGCTGGACAGGGGATGGCTACACCTTC CASSPGWTGDGYTF TRBV14 TRBD1 TRBJ1-2 NA
TGTGCCAGCAGTTTATTCGGGACAGCAGATACGCAGTATTTT CASSLFGTADTQYF TRBV28 TRBD1 TRBJ2-3 NA
TGTGCCAGCAGCCCTCTAGCGGGACGCTACAATGAGCAGTTCTTC CASSPLAGRYNEQFF TRBV28 TRBD2 TRBJ2-1 NA
TGCAGCGTTGACCTCAGGGGGACGGCTGGCTACACCTTC CSVDLRGTAGYTF TRBV29-1 TRBD1 TRBJ1-2 NA
TGTGCCAGCAGCCCCGGGACTAGCGCTTACAATGAGCAGTTCTTC CASSPGTSAYNEQFF TRBV7-7 TRBD2 TRBJ2-1 NA
TGTGCCAGCAGTGAAGCAGCCGTTGCCACTGAAGCTTTCTTT CASSEAAVATEAFF TRBV6-1 NA TRBJ1-1 NA
TGCGCCAGCAGCCAAGCCCTACAGGGCATCCCCTTTTACGAGCAGTACTTC CASSQALQGIPFYEQYF TRBV4-1 NA TRBJ2-7 NA
TGTGCCAGCAGCTTAGTCCCTGGGGCCTACGAGCAGTACTTC CASSLVPGAYEQYF TRBV7-2 NA TRBJ2-7 NA
TGCGCCAGCAGCCCGGAGGGACAGAACTACGAGCAGTACTTC CASSPEGQNYEQYF TRBV5-1 NA TRBJ2-7 NA
TGTGCCAGTAGTAGTCGTGGCAGGGCCTTAACAGATACGCAGTATTTT CASSSRGRALTDTQYF TRBV19 NA TRBJ2-3 NA
TGTGCCAGCAGCGAAAGGGTCGGGGGTGCTGGGGCCAACGTCCTGACTTTC CASSERVGGAGANVLTF TRBV4-2 NA TRBJ2-6 NA
TGTGCCAGCAGTTTTAACGGCGGGAGGGACGAGCAGTACTTC CASSFNGGRDEQYF TRBV27 TRBD2 TRBJ2-7 NA
TGTGCCAGCAGTCTTTATCTGCGGCGGGGAGGCGAGCAGTACTTC CASSLYLRRGGEQYF TRBV28 NA TRBJ2-7 NA
TGTGCCAGCAGCCAAGAAATAAGCTTCCAAGGAGACTACAATGAGCAGTTCTTC CASSQEISFQGDYNEQFF TRBV4-2 NA TRBJ2-1 NA
TGTGCCAGCAGGCCCAATACAGCGGGAAATGAAAAACTGTTTTTT CASRPNTAGNEKLFF TRBV6-5 NA TRBJ1-4 NA
TGCGCCAGCAGCCAAGGGGACCGCCGAAATGAAAAACTGTTTTTT CASSQGDRRNEKLFF TRBV4-3 NA TRBJ1-4 NA
TGTGCCAGCAGCTCTGGACCCTCAACAGGGGGCACAGATACGCAGTATTTT CASSSGPSTGGTDTQYF TRBV11-3 TRBD1 TRBJ2-3 NA
TGTGCCAGTGGCCTCCTAAGCTCCTACAATGAGCAGTTCTTC CASGLLSSYNEQFF TRBV7-3 NA TRBJ2-1 NA
TGTGCCAGCAGCTTGACGGGGCCCCCGCAGGGCTACACCTTC CASSLTGPPQGYTF TRBV7-2 NA TRBJ1-2 NA
TGCGCCAGCAGCCAAGAGAACCTTAAGACTGAAGCTTTCTTT CASSQENLKTEAFF TRBV4-3 NA TRBJ1-1 NA
TGTGCCACCCAGTTGCGGGGGGCGGCGAGCAGTGTTGAGCAGTTCTTC CATQLRGAASSVEQFF TRBV7-9 TRBD2 TRBJ2-1 NA
TGCGCCAGCAGCCAGAAAGCCGACCTGTTAGTCACAGATACGCAGTATTTT CASSQKADLLVTDTQYF TRBV4-3 NA TRBJ2-3 NA
TGTGCCTGGACGCAGGCTCACGGGGGTGAAAAACTGTTTTTT CAWTQAHGGEKLFF TRBV30 NA TRBJ1-4 NA
TGTGCCAGCAGCCGCGGGGGCTTAAGCTCTGGGGCCAACGTCCTGACTTTC CASSRGGLSSGANVLTF TRBV14 NA TRBJ2-6 NA
TGCGCCAGCAGCCAACTCGTCCGGACAGGGAAGGGAAACACTGAAGCTTTCTTT CASSQLVRTGKGNTEAFF TRBV4-1 TRBD1 TRBJ1-1 NA
TGTGCCAGCAGTTCCGAGGGGGGGACTGAAGCTTTCTTT CASSSEGGTEAFF TRBV2 NA TRBJ1-1 once
TGTGCCAGCAGCTTAACCCAAGGGGGGAATGGCTACACCTTC CASSLTQGGNGYTF TRBV13 NA TRBJ1-2 NA
TGTGCCAGCAGGGGTGGAGGGAGTGGATCCGGGGAGCTGTTTTTT CASRGGGSGSGELFF TRBV7-3 NA TRBJ2-2 NA
TGTGCCAGCAGTTTAGTTCGGGGACGCAATCAGCCCCAGCATTTT CASSLVRGRNQPQHF TRBV27 NA TRBJ1-5 NA
TGCGCCAGCAGCTTTGGGGGGCTCGATACGCAGTATTTT CASSFGGLDTQYF TRBV5-1 NA TRBJ2-3 NA
TGTGCCAGCAGTTGGGGAGACAGGGGGCTATGGTTC CASSWGDRGLWF TRBV6-6 TRBD1 TRBJ2-7 NA
TGTGCCACCAGCAGAGATTCATTGGGGTACGAGCAGTACTTC CATSRDSLGYEQYF TRBV15 NA TRBJ2-7 NA
TGTGCCAGCAGCCCTCAGGCGATTCCCTCCTACAATGAGCAGTTCTTC CASSPQAIPSYNEQFF TRBV7-3 NA TRBJ2-1 NA
TGTGCCAGCAGCTTAGTGGCAGATACGCAGTATTTT CASSLVADTQYF TRBV7-6 NA TRBJ2-3 NA
TGTGCCAGCAGCCCCGCATATAATACAGATACGCAGTATTTT CASSPAYNTDTQYF TRBV7-3 NA TRBJ2-3 NA
TGTGCCATCAGAGCGTCCCTAGCGGGAGGAAATGAGCAGTTCTTC CAIRASLAGGNEQFF TRBV10-3 TRBD2 TRBJ2-1 NA
TGTGCCAGCAGCCTCCAAGAGACCCAGTACTTC CASSLQETQYF TRBV7-8 NA TRBJ2-5 NA
TGTGCCAGCAGCCCGGGACGGACGGAAACTAGCAATCAGCCCCAGCATTTT CASSPGRTETSNQPQHF TRBV5-4 NA TRBJ1-5 NA
TGTGCCAGCAGTTACCGCTACGAGCAGTACTTC CASSYRYEQYF TRBV6-6 NA TRBJ2-7 NA
TGTGCCAGCGGGGCCTACAATGAGCAGTTCTTC CASGAYNEQFF TRBV7-9 NA TRBJ2-1 NA
TGCGCCAGCAGCCCCGCGTTAGCGGGAGGGATCGGCGAGCAGTACTTC CASSPALAGGIGEQYF TRBV5-1 TRBD2 TRBJ2-7 NA